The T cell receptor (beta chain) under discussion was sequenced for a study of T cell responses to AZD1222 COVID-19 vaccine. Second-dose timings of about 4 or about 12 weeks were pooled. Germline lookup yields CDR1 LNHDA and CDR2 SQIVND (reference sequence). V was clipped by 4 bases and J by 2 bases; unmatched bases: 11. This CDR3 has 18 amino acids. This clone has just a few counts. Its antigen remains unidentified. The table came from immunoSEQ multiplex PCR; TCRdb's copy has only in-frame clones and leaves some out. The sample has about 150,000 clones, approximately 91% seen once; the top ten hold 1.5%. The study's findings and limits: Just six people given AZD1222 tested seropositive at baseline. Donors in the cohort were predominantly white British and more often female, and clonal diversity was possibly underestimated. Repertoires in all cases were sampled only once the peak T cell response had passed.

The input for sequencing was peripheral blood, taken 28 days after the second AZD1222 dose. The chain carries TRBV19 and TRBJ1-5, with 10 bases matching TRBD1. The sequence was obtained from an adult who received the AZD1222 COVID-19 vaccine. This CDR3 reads CASSTRDRGGSRNQPQHF. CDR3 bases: TGTGCCAGTAGTACCCGGGACAGGGGAGGAAGCCGCAATCAGCCCCAGCATTTT.